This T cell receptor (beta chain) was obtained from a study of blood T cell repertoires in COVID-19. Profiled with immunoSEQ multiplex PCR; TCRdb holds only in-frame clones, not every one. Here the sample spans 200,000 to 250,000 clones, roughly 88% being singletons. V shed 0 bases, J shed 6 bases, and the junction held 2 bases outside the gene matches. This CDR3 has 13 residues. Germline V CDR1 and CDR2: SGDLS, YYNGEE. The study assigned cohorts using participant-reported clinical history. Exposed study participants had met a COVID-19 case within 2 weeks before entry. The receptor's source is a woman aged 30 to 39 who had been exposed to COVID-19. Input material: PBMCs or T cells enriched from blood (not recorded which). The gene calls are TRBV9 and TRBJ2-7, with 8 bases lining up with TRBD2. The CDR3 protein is CASSVVSGGEQYF. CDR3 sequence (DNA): TGTGCCAGCAGCGTAGTAAGCGGGGGCGAGCAGTACTTC.